This TCR beta chain was observed in a study of blood T cell repertoires in COVID-19. Study-wide background: Donors in the United States, Italy and Spain gave samples during acute or convalescent COVID-19.

This clone was picked up one time. At the DNA level, this CDR3 is encoded by other sequences in the same sample as well. Original processing notes: Reference gene primer amplification in the assay estimated nucleated cell counts. Here immunoSEQ multiplex PCR was the method, and the copy in TCRdb shows in-frame clones only, minus some. That table supplies the V and J calls and clone size; D and trimming were determined from the DNA. This sample has some 240,000 clones; 90% occur once, and the top ten carry about 2.1%. This CDR3 comprises 13 residues. Trimming removed 0 bases at V and 6 bases at J, with 6 bases between. The germline V gene encodes CDR1 LGHDT and CDR2 YNNKEL (reference sequence).

The chain has TRBV3-1 (or the pseudogene TRBV3-2) and TRBJ1-5; D remains ambiguous. The receptor was derived from a woman aged 55 to 70 with COVID-19, enrolled during active disease. Sequenced sample: peripheral blood. The CDR3 region is CASSQDLSQPQHF. As DNA, the CDR3 is TGTGCCAGCAGCCAAGATCTTAGTCAGCCCCAGCATTTT.